There are many counts of the clone carrying this TCR beta chain. Template material for amplifying TCR beta CDR3 regions consisted of RNA transcripts. The HTBI primer set served for first-round RT-PCR of the TCR CDR3. TCRdb reprocessed the multiplex PCR reads with MiXCR, giving one entry per CDR3 protein. The sample shows around 380,000 distinct CDR3 sequences, about 13% of them seen only once. This specimen comes from a study of T cells in Graves' hyperthyroidism and ophthalmopathy. Study overall: Peripheral blood was acquired at first diagnosis, ahead of any therapy whatsoever.

Germline V gene sequence: CDR1 MNHGY, CDR2 SAAAGT. Losses at the gene ends were 5 bases for V and 0 bases for J; bases not matched to a gene: 8. The CDR3 has 17 amino acids. The clonotype originates from a man between 25 and 39 years old with Graves' hyperthyroidism that later progressed to Graves' ophthalmopathy. This chain connects TRBV6-8 to TRBJ1-5, with 9 bases that match TRBD1. The source material was blood. Here the CDR3 DNA reads TGTGCCAGCAGTAACCGGGACAGGGCTTATAGCAATCAGCCCCAGCATTTT. Residues: CASSNRDRAYSNQPQHF.